A single sample is the source of the 20 T cell receptor beta chains below, sequenced in a study of Graves' ophthalmopathy and Graves' hyperthyroidism. Amplification from RNA transcripts yielded the TCR beta CDR3 regions. RT-PCR in the first round used HTBI primers; a second-round multiplex PCR followed. TCRdb reprocessed the multiplex PCR reads with MiXCR, giving one entry per CDR3 protein. The sample has 500,000 to 600,000 distinct CDR3 sequences, about 35% seen once. Input material: peripheral blood or thyroid tissue (not recorded which). The receptors stem from an adult man with Graves' hyperthyroidism.

The CDR3 is CAISNPPGLDYGYTF. The CDR3 DNA follows: TGTGCCATCTCCAACCCTCCGGGACTGGACTATGGCTACACCTTC. V gene TRBV10-3 combines with J gene TRBJ1-2; tentative D call: TRBD1 (5 bases). Trimming removed 8 bases from V and 3 bases from J, with 19 bases in between. Germline V lookup: CDR1 ENHRY, CDR2 SYGVKD. The CDR3 is 15 amino acids.

CDR3 coding DNA: TGTGCCAGCAAACCGGGGTACCAAGAGACCCAGTACTTC. This sequence encodes CASKPGYQETQYF. The chain carries TRBV2 and TRBJ2-5, with a possible D match to TRBD2 (5 bases). The CDR3 sequence is 13 residues long. Germline loops: CDR1 SNHLY, CDR2 FYNNEI. Deletions cut 7 bases from V and 0 bases from J, with 9 bases between.

This clonotype has a count of ten or more. The V gene is TRBV7-9, the J gene TRBJ1-2; TRBD1 matches at 11 bases. J lost 4 bases, V lost 5 bases, and 12 bases had no gene match. CDR1 SEHNR and CDR2 FQNEAQ come from the germline V gene (reference sequence). The CDR3 contains 17 residues. The CDR3 coding sequence is TGTGCCAGCAGCCCATCCGGGACAGGGGGTCGAAGCTATGGCTACACCTTC. This translates into CASSPSGTGGRSYGYTF.

Regarding this clonotype: A read error may explain this, as a much larger clone is one base away. This sequence joins TRBV7-8 and TRBJ1-1; tentative D call: TRBD1 (5 bases). Germline CDR1 and CDR2: SGHVS and FQNEAQ. V dropped 2 bases and J dropped 3 bases, with 10 bases sitting between them. The CDR3 has 14 amino acids. The CDR3 region has the DNA TGTGCCAGCAGCTTAAAAGGGGCTGACACTGAAGCTTTCTTT. Protein: CASSLKGADTEAFF.

The sample holds many counts of this clonotype. The gene calls are TRBV6-5 and TRBJ1-2; D remains ambiguous. The germline V gene encodes CDR1 MNHEY and CDR2 SVGAGI. This CDR3 region has 15 residues. V shed 0 bases and J shed 3 bases, with 11 bases lying between them. CDR3 nucleotides: TGTGCCAGCAGTTACTCGGTCTTGGCAGACTATGGCTACACCTTC. Encoded protein: CASSYSVLADYGYTF.

This clonotype was observed a handful of times. The V call is TRBV29-1, the J call TRBJ1-2, with D possibly TRBD1 on 5 matching bases. The CDR3 is made up of 12 amino acids. Germline CDR1 SQVTM, CDR2 ANQGSEA. V lost 8 bases to trimming and J lost 3 bases, with 13 bases between them. CDR3 DNA sequence: TGCAGCAATGCTGGGACGGACTATGGCTACACCTTC. This codes for CSNAGTDYGYTF.

This chain uses TRBV6-1 with TRBJ2-5, with TRBD1 identical over 9 bases. TRBJ2-1 explains the end of the DNA better; the J call may be wrong. Germline values: CDR1 MNHNS, CDR2 SASEGT. The CDR3 totals 16 residues. CDR3 coding DNA: TGTGCCAGCAGTTACGACAGGGGGTCGTCCTACAATGAGCAGTTCTTC. It translates to CASSYDRGSSYNEQFF.

The gene calls are TRBV20-1 and TRBJ1-2, with D perhaps TRBD1 (6 bases). There are 15 residues in the CDR3. Per germline, CDR1 DFQATT and CDR2 SNEGSKA (reference sequence). V was pared by 8 bases and J by 3 bases, with 22 bases between. In nucleotides, the CDR3 is TGCAGTTCCCACGACGGATGGAAGGGGGACTATGGCTACACCTTC. Its protein product is CSSHDGWKGDYGYTF.

The V gene is TRBV7-9, the J gene TRBJ2-7; D is unclear. This CDR3 spans 15 amino acids. Germline CDR1 is SEHNR and CDR2 is FQNEAQ (reference sequence). The V end lost 8 bases, the J end lost 2 bases, and 19 bases lay between the germline ends. The chain's CDR3 is CASSPGSASTYEQYF. The CDR3 DNA reads as TGTGCCAGCTCACCAGGATCAGCGAGCACCTACGAGCAGTACTTC.

The chain carries TRBV28 and TRBJ1-3; D gene uncertain. In germline, CDR1 is MDHEN, CDR2 SYDVKM. V shed 9 bases and J shed 4 bases, with 19 bases lying between them. This CDR3 contains 15 residues. The CDR3 DNA sequence: TGTGCCAGTTTTACACCGGGCAACCTAGGAAACACCATATATTTT. It specifies CASFTPGNLGNTIYF. The full variable domain, with the rest looked up from reference TRBV28 and TRBJ1-3, is DVKVTQSSRYLVKRTGEKVFLECVQDMDHENMFWYRQDPGLGLRLIYFSYDVKMKEKGDIPEGYSVSREKKERFSLILESASTNQTSMYLCASFTPGNLGNTIYFGEGSWLTVV.

The chain is built from TRBV19 and TRBJ1-1; D remains unclear. This CDR3 comprises 14 residues. V was pared by 0 bases and J by 3 bases, with 8 bases between. CDR1 is LNHDA and CDR2 is SQIVND in the germline V gene (reference sequence). Here the CDR3 DNA reads TGTGCCAGTAGTATAGATGTCGTGTACACTGAAGCTTTCTTT. Translation: CASSIDVVYTEAFF.

This clonotype has a count of ten or more. This chain uses TRBV19 with TRBJ2-7; 9 bases are shared with TRBD2. The germline gives CDR1 LNHDA, CDR2 SQIVND (reference sequence). The CDR3 sequence is 14 residues long. The junction had 8 bases not matched to a gene; V was cut back by 9 bases and J by 2 bases. CDR3 nucleotide sequence: TGTGCCAGCAAACCATTAGCGGGAGCCTACGAGCAGTACTTC. Translating it yields CASKPLAGAYEQYF.

This clonotype has a count of ten or more. V is TRBV24-1 and J is TRBJ2-5, with D possibly being TRBD2 (6 bases). Germline V gene sequence: CDR1 KGHDR, CDR2 SFDVKD. The CDR3 is 12 residues long. V lost 11 bases, J lost 10 bases, and 19 bases lay in between. CDR3 sequence reads: CAIGGTNGVQYF. As DNA, the CDR3 is TGTGCCATCGGAGGGACGAACGGAGTCCAGTACTTC.

The chain is built from TRBV7-9 and TRBJ1-4; D unresolved. Germline V gene data show CDR1 as SEHNR and CDR2 as FQNEAQ (reference sequence). V dropped 5 bases and J dropped 7 bases, with 17 bases sitting between them. This CDR3 has 15 residues. The CDR3 DNA reads as TGTGCCAGCAGCCCTATCCGGGGATTTGGTGAAAAACTGTTTTTT. Residues: CASSPIRGFGEKLFF.

The rearrangement uses TRBV5-6 and TRBJ1-2; tentative D call: TRBD1 (6 bases). Germline V CDR1 and CDR2: SGHDT, YYEEEE. The V and J ends lost 3 bases and 8 bases respectively, with 23 bases between them. CDR3 length: 16 residues. The chain's CDR3 is CASSYPNWGHGGGYTF. CDR3 DNA: TGTGCCAGCAGCTACCCGAATTGGGGGCACGGTGGAGGCTACACCTTC.

This clonotype was observed at least ten times. The gene calls are TRBV20-1 and TRBJ1-1; TRBD1 matches 8 bases. V lost 5 bases and J lost 0; bases outside the gene matches: 8. The CDR3 loop spans 15 amino acids. CDR1 and CDR2 (germline): DFQATT, SNEGSKA (reference sequence). The CDR3 spells CSAPGQGGMNTEAFF. The DNA of the CDR3 is TGCAGTGCTCCCGGACAGGGAGGCATGAACACTGAAGCTTTCTTT.

The V call is TRBV24-1, the J call TRBJ2-3; 14 nucleotides agree with TRBD2. Germline V gives CDR1 KGHDR, CDR2 SFDVKD. CDR3 size: 17 residues. V lost 4 bases to trimming and J lost 5 bases; unmatched junction nucleotides: 7. The chain's CDR3 is CATSDKGLAGVRDTQYF. Here the CDR3 DNA reads TGTGCCACCAGTGACAAGGGACTAGCGGGGGTGAGAGATACGCAGTATTTT.

At least ten counts were recorded for this clonotype. J is TRBJ2-7 and V is TRBV20-1; D possibly corresponds to TRBD2 (5 bases). CDR1 is DFQATT and CDR2 is SNEGSKA in the germline V gene (reference sequence). V shed 5 bases and J shed 1 base, with 9 bases lying between them. CDR3 length: 12 amino acids. Here the CDR3 DNA reads TGCAGTGCTGACCCGGGATCCTACGAGCAGTACTTC. It translates to CSADPGSYEQYF.

This clonotype was seen at least ten times. The chain uses TRBV19 and TRBJ2-5, with TRBD2 matching 11 bases. The CDR3 spans 16 residues. The junction had 10 bases not matched to a gene; V was cut back by 5 bases and J by 5 bases. Germline-derived CDR1 and CDR2 are LNHDA and SQIVND (reference sequence). The DNA of the CDR3 is TGTGCCAGTAGTCCCAGGTCTAGCGGGAGGACGGAGACCCAGTACTTC. Amino acid sequence: CASSPRSSGRTETQYF.

This chain uses TRBV29-1 with TRBJ2-3; 7 bases are a match to TRBD2. CDR1 and CDR2 from the germline V gene are SQVTM and ANQGSEA. V was clipped by 7 bases and J by 3 bases; unmatched bases: 16. The length of the CDR3 is 16 residues. In DNA form, the CDR3 reads TGCAGCGCTGTGACTGCTCTGGGCGGGAGAACAGATACGCAGTATTTT. It is translated as CSAVTALGGRTDTQYF.